These T cell receptor beta chains were read from a single sample in a study of blood T cell repertoires in COVID-19. Some clones are missing from TCRdb's copy, which holds only in-frame ones; the method was immunoSEQ multiplex PCR. The sample gives about 75,000 clones, roughly 88% of which show up once; about a fifth is in the top ten. The sample consisted of peripheral blood. The receptor source for this set is a woman aged 50 to 60 with acute or convalescent COVID-19. Both conserved end residues are part of each CDR3. The D gene is left open where the match is weak. Some rows have no size entry. The others give once, few or many, or a class for an expanded clone.

v_call	d_call	j_call	clone_size	cdr3_nt	cdr3_aa
TRBV5-4	TRBD2	TRBJ2-7	.	TGTGCCAGCAGCTTACCTAGCGGTTCCTACGAGCAGTACTTC	CASSLPSGSYEQYF
TRBV28	TRBD2	TRBJ2-3	few	TGTGCCAGCAGTTTGCCTCTAAGACTAGCGGGAGGGAGCACAGATACGCAGTATTTT	CASSLPLRLAGGSTDTQYF
TRBV4-2	TRBD1	TRBJ2-7	.	TGTGCCAGCAGCCAAGAAGGCGTCGGCGGGACAGGGGGTTACGAGCAGTACTTC	CASSQEGVGGTGGYEQYF
TRBV9	.	TRBJ2-2	.	TGTGCCAGCAGCGTGTCCAGGGGCCCCGGGGAGCTGTTTTTT	CASSVSRGPGELFF
TRBV7-3	TRBD1	TRBJ1-4	.	TGTGCCATACCCGAAAGTTGGACAGGTCCTAATGAAAAACTGTTTTTT	CAIPESWTGPNEKLFF
TRBV3-1/TRBV3-2	.	TRBJ1-3	.	TGTGCCAGCAGCTGGGCGGGGGGGCCCTCTGGAAACACCATATATTTT	CASSWAGGPSGNTIYF
TRBV28	TRBD1	TRBJ2-5	.	TGTGCCAGCAGTTTTTGGGGTGGGGACAGGGGTAAGACCCAGTACTTC	CASSFWGGDRGKTQYF
TRBV7-9	.	TRBJ2-7	few	TGTGCCAGCAGCTTAGACTCTAGCTACTACGAGCAGTACTTC	CASSLDSSYYEQYF
TRBV6-5	TRBD2	TRBJ2-7	.	TGTGCCAGCAGTTCCGGGGGGTACGAGCAGTACTTC	CASSSGGYEQYF
TRBV7-3	.	TRBJ1-3	.	TGTGCCAGCAGCTTAGTAAGGGGGTTCCTCTCTGGAAACACCATATATTTT	CASSLVRGFLSGNTIYF
TRBV15	TRBD2	TRBJ2-5	.	TGTGCCACCAGCAGTCACCACCCCGGGACTAGCGGGAGGGGGGGTCAAGAGACCCAGTACTTC	CATSSHHPGTSGRGGQETQYF
TRBV5-6	TRBD2	TRBJ2-7	few	TGTGCCAGCAGCTTACCTGGCGGGAGCCTGGACGAGCAGTACTTC	CASSLPGGSLDEQYF
TRBV5-1	.	TRBJ1-3	.	TGCGCCAGCAGCTTGGTCGGGAGCTCTGGAAACACCATATATTTT	CASSLVGSSGNTIYF
TRBV28	TRBD1	TRBJ2-7	.	TGTGCCAGCAACCGAAGGCGGTGGGACAGTACCTACGAGCAGTACTTC	CASNRRRWDSTYEQYF
TRBV4-2	.	TRBJ2-1	once	TGTGCCAGCAGCCCCCTAACTCGGACCTTCGGGGATGAGCAGTTCTTC	CASSPLTRTFGDEQFF
TRBV18	.	TRBJ1-5	.	TGTGCCAGCTCACCGGGAGGGGCTAATCAGCCCCAGCATTTT	CASSPGGANQPQHF
TRBV6-5	.	TRBJ1-6	.	TGTGCCAGCAGTTACTCCGGCTCCTATAATTCACCCCTCCACTTT	CASSYSGSYNSPLHF
TRBV4-2	TRBD1	TRBJ1-6	few	TGTGCCAGCAGCCAAGATAGGGACAGGGCGAATTCACCCCTCCACTTT	CASSQDRDRANSPLHF
TRBV24-1	TRBD1	TRBJ1-1	.	TGTGCCACCTCAAAGACGGGACAGGGGGGAACTGAAGCTTTCTTT	CATSKTGQGGTEAFF
TRBV18	.	TRBJ1-5	.	TGTGCCAGCTCAGCTACCGGGGGGCGGGGAGATCAGCCCCAGCATTTT	CASSATGGRGDQPQHF
TRBV4-3	TRBD1	TRBJ2-7	.	TGCGCCAGCAGCCAAGCGGGACAGGGAACCGAGCAGTACTTC	CASSQAGQGTEQYF
TRBV4-1	.	TRBJ1-1	.	TGCGCCAGCAGCCTCCAGGAATCAAGGGGGACTGAAGCTTTCTTT	CASSLQESRGTEAFF
TRBV7-7	TRBD2	TRBJ2-1	.	TGTGCCAGCAGCTTAGGACTAGCTAATGAGCAGTTCTTC	CASSLGLANEQFF
TRBV18	TRBD1	TRBJ1-6	.	TGTGCCAGCTCACCAGGGACAGGTGACAATTCACCCCTCCACTTT	CASSPGTGDNSPLHF
TRBV7-2	.	TRBJ2-7	.	TGTGCCAGCAGCCTCCTACCGTCAGGGCGGGGACTCTCCTACGAGCAGTACTTC	CASSLLPSGRGLSYEQYF
TRBV27	.	TRBJ1-6	once	TGTGCCAGCAGTTTACTAGCCAATTCACCCCTCCACTTT	CASSLLANSPLHF
TRBV9	.	TRBJ1-1	.	TGTGCCAGCAGCGTAGCTGTTACATCAGAAGAAGCTTTCTTT	CASSVAVTSEEAFF
TRBV5-8	.	TRBJ1-4	.	TGTGCCAGCAGCTTCTCGGCAGCGCACCTTTTT	CASSFSAAHLF
TRBV19	TRBD1	TRBJ1-5	.	TGTGCCAGTAGTGTTGGGACAGGGGGTAATCAGCCCCAGCATTTT	CASSVGTGGNQPQHF
TRBV28	.	TRBJ1-2	.	TGTGCCACACGACGGGAGGCCAGTCCCTATGGCTACACCTTC	CATRREASPYGYTF
TRBV3-1/TRBV3-2	.	TRBJ2-4	.	TGTGCCAGCAGCCGGGCCGCCGCGAGCATTCAGTACTTC	CASSRAAASIQYF
TRBV10-3	.	TRBJ1-1	.	TGTGCCATCAGTGACGGACAGGAAGCTTTCTTT	CAISDGQEAFF
TRBV29-1	TRBD1	TRBJ1-1	.	TGCAGCGTTGGACGACAGGGGCAGAACACTGAAGCTTTCTTT	CSVGRQGQNTEAFF
TRBV10-2	TRBD1	TRBJ1-5	.	TGCGCCAGCAGTGAGTTCGGGACAGGGAACCAGCCCCAGCATTTT	CASSEFGTGNQPQHF
TRBV5-4	TRBD1	TRBJ2-7	.	TGTGCCAGCAGCTTGGGACAGGGATTTGGGGAGCAGTACTTC	CASSLGQGFGEQYF
TRBV28	TRBD2	TRBJ2-7	.	TGTGCCAGCAGCGTACTAGCGGGAGTGTACGAGCAGTACTTC	CASSVLAGVYEQYF
TRBV15	TRBD1	TRBJ2-5	.	TGTGCCACCAGCGTAGCTCTCGGACAGGGACAAGAGACCCAGTACTTC	CATSVALGQGQETQYF
TRBV28	.	TRBJ1-6	.	TGTGCCAGCAGGCTTTCACAGGGAACGTCGCTTCCCCTCCACTTT	CASRLSQGTSLPLHF
TRBV2	TRBD1	TRBJ1-1	.	TGTGCCAGCAGAGCCACAGGGGTACCCACTGAAGCTTTCTTT	CASRATGVPTEAFF
TRBV18	TRBD1	TRBJ2-1	.	TGTGCCAGCTCACCACGTGGGACAGGTAGTAGCTCCTACAATGAGCAGTTCTTC	CASSPRGTGSSSYNEQFF
TRBV6-5	TRBD2	TRBJ2-1	.	TGTGCCAGCAGTGACTCCGGGACTAGCGGGAGGCCTTCGTTCTTC	CASSDSGTSGRPSFF
TRBV7-6	.	TRBJ2-5	.	TGTGCCAGCAGCCAAAATAACAGGGAATTTGGAGAGACCCAGTACTTC	CASSQNNREFGETQYF
TRBV2	TRBD2	TRBJ2-7	.	TGTGCCAGCAGCCTTTCCGGGACTATAGCGGGTGAGCAGTACTTC	CASSLSGTIAGEQYF